The 17 T cell receptor beta chains below come from one sample, sequenced in a study of sequential checkpoint blockade in melanoma. Treatment given: randomized to nivolumab then ipilimumab (arm A) or the reverse (arm B). TCRdb keeps only in-frame clones here, not all; method: immunoSEQ multiplex PCR. The sample carries almost 7,500 clones, around 20% recorded once. The sample in question was tumor tissue (inferred from file names), obtained from a patient given nivolumab and ipilimumab in sequence. Source of these receptors: a human donor with melanoma.

The rearrangement links TRBV12-5 to TRBJ1-5; 7 positions match TRBD1. CDR3 length equals 14 residues. With 6 bases clipped from V and 9 bases from J, the junction kept 11 bases outside the gene matches. Germline loops: CDR1 LGHNT, CDR2 FRNRAP. The DNA of the CDR3 is TGTGCTAGTGGGTCCGGGACAGCGACTCTGCCCCAGCATTTT. It encodes CASGSGTATLPQHF.

The chain recombines TRBV1 with TRBJ2-1. TRBV1 is termed a pseudogene. This CDR3 spans 16 amino acids. Written as DNA, the CDR3 is TGCGCCAGCAGCCAAGATGGGAGGGGGCCCTACAATGAGCAGTTCTTC. Translation: CASSQDGRGPYNEQFF.

This clone has just a few counts. The chain has TRBV28 and TRBJ2-7; maybe TRBD2 (5 bases). Between the trimmed V and J ends, which lost 1 base and 6 bases, there was a span of 19 bases. CDR1 and CDR2 (germline): MDHEN, SYDVKM. The CDR3 is made up of 16 amino acids. The CDR3 protein is CASSLFPSHGVGEQYV. DNA of the CDR3: TGTGCCAGCAGTTTATTCCCCTCCCACGGGGTCGGCGAGCAGTACGTC.

This clone turned up a few times. V gene TRBV6-8 combines with J gene TRBJ2-1; D call uncertain. The V gene's germline CDR1 is MNHGY and CDR2 SAAAGT. There are 16 residues in the CDR3. V lost 2 bases, J lost 9 bases, and 20 bases lay in between. DNA for the CDR3: TGTGCCAGCAGTTACCTTTTAAGTGTGATCAATAGTGAGCAGTTCTTC. Amino acid sequence: CASSYLLSVINSEQFF.

This clone came up a few times. This CDR3 is CASTSTVISGNTIYF. CDR3 in DNA: TGTGCCAGCACCTCGACAGTGATCTCTGGAAACACCATATATTTT. This chain joins TRBV6-8 and TRBJ1-3; D is possibly TRBD1 (5 bases). The ends were cut back, 7 bases at V and 0 bases at J, with 13 bases in the middle. CDR1 and CDR2 from the germline V gene are MNHGY and SAAAGT. The CDR3 covers 15 residues.

This sequence joins TRBV19 and TRBJ2-3; possibly TRBD1 for D (7 bases). The V gene lost 6 bases and the J gene lost 1 base, with 11 bases spanning the gap. Germline V gene data show CDR1 as LNHDA and CDR2 as SQIVND (reference sequence). This CDR3 is 14 amino acids long. As DNA, the CDR3 is TGTGCCAGTAGATCCAGGGGGGGCACAGATACGCAGTATTTT. Translation: CASRSRGGTDTQYF.

The sample holds a few counts of this clone. This chain connects TRBV6-8 to TRBJ2-2; D is unresolved. Trimming removed 2 bases at V and 4 bases at J, with 11 bases between. The CDR3 extends over 15 amino acids. Germline-derived CDR1 and CDR2 are MNHGY and SAAAGT. This chain's CDR3 is CASSYLRGTTGELFF. As DNA, the CDR3 is TGTGCCAGCAGTTACCTGAGAGGAACCACCGGGGAGCTGTTTTTT.

This clone was picked up many times. This chain uses TRBV6-8 with TRBJ2-5; 13 bases line up with TRBD2. Germline V gene lookup returns CDR1 MNHGY and CDR2 SAAAGT. The CDR3 extends over 14 amino acids. Unmatched junction bases numbered 0, after V lost 6 bases and J lost 2 bases. CDR3 region: CASRLAGGQETQYF. The CDR3 DNA reads as TGTGCCAGCAGACTAGCGGGAGGGCAAGAGACCCAGTACTTC.

This clone was seen a handful of times. The V call is TRBV7-2, the J call TRBJ1-2; perhaps TRBD1 as D (5 bases). Trimming pared 5 bases from V and 4 bases from J, leaving 11 bases between. Germline CDR1 reads SGHTA; CDR2 reads FQGNSA. The CDR3 loop spans 13 amino acids. The CDR3 DNA reads as TGTGCCAGCAGCCTAGGGGTTGGCTATGGCTACACCTTC. Translated: CASSLGVGYGYTF.

The CDR3 protein is CASSHPSGGVQPQHF. The CDR3 DNA follows: TGTGCCAGTAGCCATCCCTCGGGGGGCGTGCAGCCCCAGCATTTT. The chain recombines TRBV19 with TRBJ1-5; D might be TRBD1 (6 bases). The germline V gene encodes CDR1 LNHDA and CDR2 SQIVND (reference sequence). The CDR3 contains 15 residues. The V and J ends lost 6 bases and 7 bases respectively, with 19 bases between them.

This clone is categorized as medium-sized (0.01 to 0.1%). For the CDR3, the DNA is TGTGCCAGCAGCCAAGGACAGGGAACCCAAGAGACCCAGTACTTC. Its translation is CASSQGQGTQETQYF. This chain joins TRBV11-3 and TRBJ2-5; 8 nucleotides agree with TRBD1. V shed 5 bases, J shed 1 base, and the junction held 6 bases outside the gene matches. Per the germline V gene, CDR1 is SGHNT and CDR2 is YENEEA. The CDR3 contains 15 residues. The full variable domain, rest sourced from reference TRBV11-3 and TRBJ2-5, is EAGVVQSPRYKIIEKKQPVAFWCNPISGHNTLYWYLQNLGQGPELLIRYENEEAVDDSQLPKDRFSAERLKGVDSTLKIQPAELGDSAVYLCASSQGQGTQETQYFGPGTRLLVL.

V and J are TRBV1 and TRBJ2-1; TRBD2 is the table's D call and was not checked against the DNA. TRBV1 is deemed a pseudogene. This CDR3 has 15 residues. CDR3 in amino acids: CASSPVRGGYNEQFF. CDR3 DNA sequence: TGCGCCAGCAGCCCCGTCCGGGGGGGCTACAATGAGCAGTTCTTC.

This clone was observed a few times. The rearrangement links TRBV4-1 to TRBJ1-4; D remains unclear. The CDR3 has 14 amino acids. Trimming removed 1 base from V and 2 bases from J, with 5 bases in between. Germline V lookup: CDR1 MGHRA, CDR2 YSYEKL. The CDR3 is CASSQGETNEKLFF. The CDR3 region has the DNA TGCGCCAGCAGCCAAGGGGAGACTAATGAAAAACTGTTTTTT.

V and J are TRBV19 and TRBJ1-1; D perhaps matches TRBD1 (5 bases). There are 15 residues in the CDR3. CDR1 and CDR2 from the germline V gene are LNHDA and SQIVND (reference sequence). The ends were cut back, 1 base at V and 4 bases at J, with 13 bases in the middle. DNA of the CDR3: TGTGCCAGTAGTATAGTTGGGGCATGGGGCACTGAAGCTTTCTTT. Translated, it gives CASSIVGAWGTEAFF.

This clone was detected many times. The chain joins TRBV11-3 to TRBJ1-1; D may be TRBD1 (5 bases). The germline V gene has CDR1 SGHNT and CDR2 YENEEA. The CDR3 sequence is 14 residues long. The V end was cut by 8 bases, the J end by 4 bases, with 17 bases between. In DNA form, the CDR3 reads TGTGCCAGCTCCTCCGACGGGGACGGCACTGAAGCTTTCTTT. Its translation is CASSSDGDGTEAFF. Looking up the rest from reference TRBV11-3 and TRBJ1-1 gives the full variable domain: EAGVVQSPRYKIIEKKQPVAFWCNPISGHNTLYWYLQNLGQGPELLIRYENEEAVDDSQLPKDRFSAERLKGVDSTLKIQPAELGDSAVYLCASSSDGDGTEAFFGQGTRLTVV.

This chain joins TRBV29-1 and TRBJ1-2; D is unresolved. The CDR3 sequence is 13 residues long. Trimming pared 0 bases from V and 5 bases from J, leaving 10 bases between. CDR1 SQVTM and CDR2 ANQGSEA come from the germline V gene. The CDR3 DNA sequence: TGCAGCGTTGAAGAGGGCAGCAAGTATGGCTACACCTTC. It codes for CSVEEGSKYGYTF.

This chain joins TRBV11-3 and TRBJ2-5; D is uncertain. Trimming cost V 1 base and J 5 bases, with 20 bases left between them. Germline CDR1 SGHNT, CDR2 YENEEA. The CDR3 is made up of 17 amino acids. In DNA form, the CDR3 reads TGTGCCAGCAGCTTAGGCATTTTTTCGCCGTTTCAGGAGACCCAGTACTTC. Translation gives CASSLGIFSPFQETQYF.